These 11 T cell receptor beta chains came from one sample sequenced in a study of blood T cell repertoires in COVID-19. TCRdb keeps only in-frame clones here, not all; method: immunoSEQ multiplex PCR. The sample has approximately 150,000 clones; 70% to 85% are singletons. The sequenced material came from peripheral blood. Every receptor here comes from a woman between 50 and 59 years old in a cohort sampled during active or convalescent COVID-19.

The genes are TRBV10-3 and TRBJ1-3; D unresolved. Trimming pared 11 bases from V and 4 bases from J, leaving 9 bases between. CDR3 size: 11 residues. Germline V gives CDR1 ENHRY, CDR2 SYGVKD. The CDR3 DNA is TGTGCCGCAGGATCCGGAAACACCATATATTTT. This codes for CAAGSGNTIYF.

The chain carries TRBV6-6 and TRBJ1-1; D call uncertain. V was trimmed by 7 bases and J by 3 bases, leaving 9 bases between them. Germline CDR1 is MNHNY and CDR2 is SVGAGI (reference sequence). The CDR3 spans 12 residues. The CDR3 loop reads CASTRGDTEAFF. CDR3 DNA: TGTGCCAGCACCAGAGGTGACACTGAAGCTTTCTTT.

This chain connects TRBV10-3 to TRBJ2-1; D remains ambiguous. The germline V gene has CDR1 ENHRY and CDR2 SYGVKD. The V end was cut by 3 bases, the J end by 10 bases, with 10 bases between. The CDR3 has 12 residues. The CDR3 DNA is TGTGCCATCAGTGACCCCGGCAGGGAGCAGTTCTTC. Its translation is CAISDPGREQFF.

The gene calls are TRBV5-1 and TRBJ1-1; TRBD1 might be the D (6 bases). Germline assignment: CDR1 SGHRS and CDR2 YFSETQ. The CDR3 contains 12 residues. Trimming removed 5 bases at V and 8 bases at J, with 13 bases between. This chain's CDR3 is CASRGGQQEAFF. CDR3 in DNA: TGCGCCAGCAGGGGCGGACAGCAAGAAGCTTTCTTT. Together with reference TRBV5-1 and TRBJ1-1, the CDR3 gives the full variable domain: KAGVTQTPRYLIKTRGQQVTLSCSPISGHRSVSWYQQTPGQGLQFLFEYFSETQRNKGNFPGRFSGRQFSNSRSEMNVSTLELGDSALYLCASRGGQQEAFFGQGTRLTVV.

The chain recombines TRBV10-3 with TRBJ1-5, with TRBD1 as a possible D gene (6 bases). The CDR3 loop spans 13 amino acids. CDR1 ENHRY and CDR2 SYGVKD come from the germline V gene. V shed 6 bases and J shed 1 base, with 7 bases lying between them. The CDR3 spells CAIRGGSNQPQHF. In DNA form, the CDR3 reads TGTGCCATCAGAGGGGGAAGCAATCAGCCCCAGCATTTT.

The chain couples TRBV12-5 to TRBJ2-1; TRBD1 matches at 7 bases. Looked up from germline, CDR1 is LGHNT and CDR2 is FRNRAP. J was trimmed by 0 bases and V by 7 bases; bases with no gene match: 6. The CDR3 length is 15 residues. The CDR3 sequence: CASARQGNSYNEQFF. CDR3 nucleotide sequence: TGTGCTAGTGCCCGACAGGGAAACTCCTACAATGAGCAGTTCTTC.

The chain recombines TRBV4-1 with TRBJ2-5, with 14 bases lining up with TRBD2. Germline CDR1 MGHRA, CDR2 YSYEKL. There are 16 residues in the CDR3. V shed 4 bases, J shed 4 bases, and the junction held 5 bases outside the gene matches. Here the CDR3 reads CASSPTSGGAGETQYF. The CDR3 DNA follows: TGCGCCAGCAGCCCGACTAGCGGGGGGGCGGGAGAGACCCAGTACTTC.

The CDR3 region has the DNA TGTGCCAGCAGACAGGTAGCGGGGCTTGCAGATACGCAGTATTTT. Its protein product is CASRQVAGLADTQYF. This sequence joins TRBV27 and TRBJ2-3; 8 bases agree with TRBD2. Germline CDR1 MNHEY, CDR2 SMNVEV (reference sequence). Germline trimming cut 6 bases from V and 4 bases from J; bases unmatched to any gene: 9. There are 15 residues in the CDR3.

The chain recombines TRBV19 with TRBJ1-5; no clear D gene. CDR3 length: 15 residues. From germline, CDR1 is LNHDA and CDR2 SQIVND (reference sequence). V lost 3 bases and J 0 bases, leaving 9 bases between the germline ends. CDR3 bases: TGTGCCAGTAGTATGTGGCAAGATAGCAATCAGCCCCAGCATTTT. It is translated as CASSMWQDSNQPQHF. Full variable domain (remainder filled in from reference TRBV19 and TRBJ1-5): DGGITQSPKYLFRKEGQNVTLSCEQNLNHDAMYWYRQDPGQGLRLIYYSQIVNDFQKGDIAEGYSVSREKKESFPLTVTSAQKNPTAFYLCASSMWQDSNQPQHFGDGTRLSIL.

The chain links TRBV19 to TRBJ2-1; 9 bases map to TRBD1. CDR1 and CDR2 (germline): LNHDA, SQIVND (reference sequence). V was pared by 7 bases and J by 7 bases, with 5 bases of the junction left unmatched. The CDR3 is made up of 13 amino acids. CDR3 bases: TGTGCCAGTACCGGGGGACAGGGTAATGAGCAGTTCTTC. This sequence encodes CASTGGQGNEQFF.

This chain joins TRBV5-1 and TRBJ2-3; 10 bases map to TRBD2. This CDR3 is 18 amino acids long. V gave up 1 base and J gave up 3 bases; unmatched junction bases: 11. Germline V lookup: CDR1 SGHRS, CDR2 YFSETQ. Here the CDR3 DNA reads TGCGCCAGCAGCTTGTTGTCTAGCGGGGGCGCGTTTACAGATACGCAGTATTTT. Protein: CASSLLSSGGAFTDTQYF.